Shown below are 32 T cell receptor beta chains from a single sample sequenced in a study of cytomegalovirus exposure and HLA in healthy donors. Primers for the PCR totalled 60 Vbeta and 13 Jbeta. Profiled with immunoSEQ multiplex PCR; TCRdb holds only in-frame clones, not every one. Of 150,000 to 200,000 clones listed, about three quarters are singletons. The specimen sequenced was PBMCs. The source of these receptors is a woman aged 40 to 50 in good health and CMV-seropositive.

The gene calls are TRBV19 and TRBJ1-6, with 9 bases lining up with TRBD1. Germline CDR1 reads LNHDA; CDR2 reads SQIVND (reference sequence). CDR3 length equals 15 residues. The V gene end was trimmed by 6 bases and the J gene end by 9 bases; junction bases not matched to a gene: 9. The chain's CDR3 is CASRKTGGEGSPLHF. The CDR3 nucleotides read TGTGCCAGTAGAAAAACAGGGGGCGAGGGTTCACCCCTCCACTTT.

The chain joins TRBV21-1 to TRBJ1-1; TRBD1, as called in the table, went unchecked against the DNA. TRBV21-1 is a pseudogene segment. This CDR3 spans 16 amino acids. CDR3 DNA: TGTGCCAGCAGCTCCCAGACAGGGTCCCCAGCCCAAGACGCTTTCTTT. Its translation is CASSSQTGSPAQDAFF.

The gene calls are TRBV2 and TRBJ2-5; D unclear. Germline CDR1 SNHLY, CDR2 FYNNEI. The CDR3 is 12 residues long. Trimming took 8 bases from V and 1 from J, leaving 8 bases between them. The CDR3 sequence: CASGQIQETQYF. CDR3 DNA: TGTGCCAGCGGCCAGATCCAAGAGACCCAGTACTTC.

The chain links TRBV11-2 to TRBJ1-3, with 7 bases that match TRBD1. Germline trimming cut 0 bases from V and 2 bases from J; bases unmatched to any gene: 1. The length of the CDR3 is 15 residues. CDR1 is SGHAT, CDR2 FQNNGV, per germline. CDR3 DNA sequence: TGTGCCAGCAGCTTAGAAAGGGGGCCTGGAAACACCATATATTTT. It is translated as CASSLERGPGNTIYF. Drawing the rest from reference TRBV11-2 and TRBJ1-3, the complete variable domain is EAGVAQSPRYKIIEKRQSVAFWCNPISGHATLYWYQQILGQGPKLLIQFQNNGVVDDSQLPKDRFSAERLKGVDSTLKIQPAKLEDSAVYLCASSLERGPGNTIYFGEGSWLTVV.

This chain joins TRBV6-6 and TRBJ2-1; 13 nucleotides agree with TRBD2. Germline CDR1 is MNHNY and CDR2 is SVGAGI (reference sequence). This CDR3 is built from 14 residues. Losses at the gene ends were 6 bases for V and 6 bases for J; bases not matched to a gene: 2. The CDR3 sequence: CASRTSGGANEQFF. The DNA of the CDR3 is TGTGCCAGCAGAACTAGCGGGGGGGCCAATGAGCAGTTCTTC.

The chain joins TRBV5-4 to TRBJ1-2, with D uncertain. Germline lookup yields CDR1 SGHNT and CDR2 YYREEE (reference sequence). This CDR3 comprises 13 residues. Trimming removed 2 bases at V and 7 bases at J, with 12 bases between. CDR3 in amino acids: CASSLPGSSGYTF. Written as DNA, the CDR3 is TGTGCCAGCAGCTTACCGGGGAGTAGTGGCTACACCTTC. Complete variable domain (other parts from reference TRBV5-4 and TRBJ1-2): ETGVTQSPTHLIKTRGQQVTLRCSSQSGHNTVSWYQQALGQGPQFIFQYYREEENGRGNFPPRFSGLQFPNYSSELNVNALELDDSALYLCASSLPGSSGYTFGSGTRLTVV.

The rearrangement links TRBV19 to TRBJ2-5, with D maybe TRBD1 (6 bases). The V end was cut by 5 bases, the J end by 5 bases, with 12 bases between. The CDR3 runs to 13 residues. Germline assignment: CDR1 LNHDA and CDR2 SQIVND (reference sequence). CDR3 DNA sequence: TGTGCCAGTAGTTCGTTGGGGGCCGAGACCCAGTACTTC. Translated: CASSSLGAETQYF.

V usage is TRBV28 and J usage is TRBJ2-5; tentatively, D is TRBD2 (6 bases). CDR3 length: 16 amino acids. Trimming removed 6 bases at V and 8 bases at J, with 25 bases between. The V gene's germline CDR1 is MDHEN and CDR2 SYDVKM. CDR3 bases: TGTGCCAGCAGCCTTGGTGGGACTCGGGGAAAGAAAACCCAGTACTTC. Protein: CASSLGGTRGKKTQYF.

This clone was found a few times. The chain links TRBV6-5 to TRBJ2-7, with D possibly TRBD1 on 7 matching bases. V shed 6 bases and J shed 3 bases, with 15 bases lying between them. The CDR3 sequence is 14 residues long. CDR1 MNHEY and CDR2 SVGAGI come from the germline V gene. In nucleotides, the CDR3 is TGTGCCAGCAGAACAGTGCAGGGGGGCTACGAGCAGTACTTC. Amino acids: CASRTVQGGYEQYF.

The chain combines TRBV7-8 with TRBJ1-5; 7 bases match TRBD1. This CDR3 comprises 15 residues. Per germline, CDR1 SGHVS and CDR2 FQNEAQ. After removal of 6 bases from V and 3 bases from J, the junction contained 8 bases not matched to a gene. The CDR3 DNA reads TGTGCCAGCAGTTCCACAGGGGAGGTCAATCAGCCCCAGCATTTT. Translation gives CASSSTGEVNQPQHF.

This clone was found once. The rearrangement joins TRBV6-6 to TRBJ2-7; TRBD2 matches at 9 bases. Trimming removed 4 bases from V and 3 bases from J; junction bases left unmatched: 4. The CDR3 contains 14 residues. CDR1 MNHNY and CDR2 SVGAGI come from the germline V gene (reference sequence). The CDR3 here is CASSLGLADYEQYF. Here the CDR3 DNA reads TGTGCCAGCAGTTTGGGACTAGCTGACTACGAGCAGTACTTC.

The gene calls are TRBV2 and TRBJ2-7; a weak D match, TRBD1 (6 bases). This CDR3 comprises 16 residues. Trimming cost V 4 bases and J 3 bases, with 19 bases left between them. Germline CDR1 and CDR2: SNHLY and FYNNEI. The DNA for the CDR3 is TGTGCCAGCAGTGTGGGTACCGGGACACCGGGCTACGAGCAGTACTTC. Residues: CASSVGTGTPGYEQYF.

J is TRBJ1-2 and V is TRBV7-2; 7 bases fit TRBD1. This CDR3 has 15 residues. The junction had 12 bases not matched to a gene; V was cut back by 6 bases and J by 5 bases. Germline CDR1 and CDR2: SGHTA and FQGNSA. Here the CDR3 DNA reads TGTGCCAGCAGTTACAGGGGCCTCCCAGGGTATGGCTACACCTTC. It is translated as CASSYRGLPGYGYTF.

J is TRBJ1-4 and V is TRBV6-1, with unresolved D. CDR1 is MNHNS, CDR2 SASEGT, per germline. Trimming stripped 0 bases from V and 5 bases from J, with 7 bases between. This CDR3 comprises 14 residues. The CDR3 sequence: CASSEAGRNEKLFF. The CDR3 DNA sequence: TGTGCCAGCAGTGAAGCGGGGAGAAATGAAAAACTGTTTTTT.

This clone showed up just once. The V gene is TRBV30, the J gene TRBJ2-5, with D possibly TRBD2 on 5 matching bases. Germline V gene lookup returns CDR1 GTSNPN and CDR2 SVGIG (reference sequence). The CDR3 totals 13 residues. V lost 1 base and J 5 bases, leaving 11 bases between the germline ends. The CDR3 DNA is TGTGCCTGGAGTGAACGACTAATGGAGACCCAGTACTTC. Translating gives CAWSERLMETQYF.

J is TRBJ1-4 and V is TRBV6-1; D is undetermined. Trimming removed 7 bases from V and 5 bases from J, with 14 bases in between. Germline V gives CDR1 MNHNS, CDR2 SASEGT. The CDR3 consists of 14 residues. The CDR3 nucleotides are TGTGCCAGCACCCGCGATGCATTCAATGAAAAACTGTTTTTT. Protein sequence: CASTRDAFNEKLFF.

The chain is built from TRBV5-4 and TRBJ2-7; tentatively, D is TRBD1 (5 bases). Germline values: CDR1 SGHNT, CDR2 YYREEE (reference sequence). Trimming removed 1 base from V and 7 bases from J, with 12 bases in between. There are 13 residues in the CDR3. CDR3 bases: TGTGCCAGCAGCTTGCAGGGTTACCAAGAGCAGTACTTC. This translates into CASSLQGYQEQYF. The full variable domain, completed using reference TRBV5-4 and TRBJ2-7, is ETGVTQSPTHLIKTRGQQVTLRCSSQSGHNTVSWYQQALGQGPQFIFQYYREEENGRGNFPPRFSGLQFPNYSSELNVNALELDDSALYLCASSLQGYQEQYFGPGTRLTVT.

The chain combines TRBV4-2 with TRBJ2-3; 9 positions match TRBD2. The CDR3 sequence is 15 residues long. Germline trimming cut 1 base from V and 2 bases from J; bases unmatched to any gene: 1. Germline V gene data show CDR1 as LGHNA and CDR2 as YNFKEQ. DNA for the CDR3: TGTGCCAGCAGCCAAGTAGCGGGGGACACAGATACGCAGTATTTT. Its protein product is CASSQVAGDTDTQYF.

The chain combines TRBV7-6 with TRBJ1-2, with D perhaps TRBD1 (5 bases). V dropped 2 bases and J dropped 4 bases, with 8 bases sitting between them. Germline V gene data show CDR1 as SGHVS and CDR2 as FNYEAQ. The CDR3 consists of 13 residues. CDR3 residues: CASSLLGGYGYTF. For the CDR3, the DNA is TGTGCCAGCAGCTTACTGGGGGGCTATGGCTACACCTTC. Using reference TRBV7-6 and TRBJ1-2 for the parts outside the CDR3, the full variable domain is GAGVSQSPRYKVTKRGQDVALRCDPISGHVSLYWYRQALGQGPEFLTYFNYEAQQDKSGLPNDRFSAERPEGSISTLTIQRTEQRDSAMYRCASSLLGGYGYTFGSGTRLTVV.

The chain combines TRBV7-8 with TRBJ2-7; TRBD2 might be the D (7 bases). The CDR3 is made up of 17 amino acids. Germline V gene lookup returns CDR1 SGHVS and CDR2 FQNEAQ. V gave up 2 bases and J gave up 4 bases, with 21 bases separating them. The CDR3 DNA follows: TGTGCCAGCAGCTTAATCTCCGGGGGAGGGGGTTGGTACGAGCAGTACTTC. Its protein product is CASSLISGGGGWYEQYF.

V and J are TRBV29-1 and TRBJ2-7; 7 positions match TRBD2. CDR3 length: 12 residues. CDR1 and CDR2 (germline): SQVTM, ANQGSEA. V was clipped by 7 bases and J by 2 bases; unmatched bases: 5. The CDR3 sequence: CSGLAGAYEQYF. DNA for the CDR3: TGCAGCGGACTTGCGGGAGCCTACGAGCAGTACTTC.

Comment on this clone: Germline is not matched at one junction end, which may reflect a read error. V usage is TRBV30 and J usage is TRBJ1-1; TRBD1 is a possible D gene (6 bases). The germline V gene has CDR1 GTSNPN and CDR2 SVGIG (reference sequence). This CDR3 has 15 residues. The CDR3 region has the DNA TGTGCCTGGAGTGTACAGGGCCTTGCGAACTCTGAAGCTTTCTTT. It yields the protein CAWSVQGLANSEAFF.

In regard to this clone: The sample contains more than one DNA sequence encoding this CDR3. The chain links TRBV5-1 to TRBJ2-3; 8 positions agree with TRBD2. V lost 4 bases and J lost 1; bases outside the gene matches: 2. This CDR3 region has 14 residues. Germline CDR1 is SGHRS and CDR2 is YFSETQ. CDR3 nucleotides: TGCGCCAGCAGCCTCGGGGGGGGCACAGATACGCAGTATTTT. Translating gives CASSLGGGTDTQYF. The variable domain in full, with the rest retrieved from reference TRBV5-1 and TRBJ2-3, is KAGVTQTPRYLIKTRGQQVTLSCSPISGHRSVSWYQQTPGQGLQFLFEYFSETQRNKGNFPGRFSGRQFSNSRSEMNVSTLELGDSALYLCASSLGGGTDTQYFGPGTRLTVL.

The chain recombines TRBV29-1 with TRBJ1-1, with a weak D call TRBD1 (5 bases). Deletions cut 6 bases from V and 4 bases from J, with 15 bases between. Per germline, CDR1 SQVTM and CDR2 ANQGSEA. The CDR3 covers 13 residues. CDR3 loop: CSVVAGLGTEAFF. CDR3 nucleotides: TGCAGCGTAGTAGCAGGGCTCGGCACTGAAGCTTTCTTT.

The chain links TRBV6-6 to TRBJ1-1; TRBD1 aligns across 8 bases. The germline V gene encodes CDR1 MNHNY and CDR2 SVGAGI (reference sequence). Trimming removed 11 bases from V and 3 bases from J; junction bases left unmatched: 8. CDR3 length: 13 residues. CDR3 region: CAGRGTGDTEAFF. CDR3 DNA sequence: TGTGCCGGTCGTGGGACAGGTGACACTGAAGCTTTCTTT.

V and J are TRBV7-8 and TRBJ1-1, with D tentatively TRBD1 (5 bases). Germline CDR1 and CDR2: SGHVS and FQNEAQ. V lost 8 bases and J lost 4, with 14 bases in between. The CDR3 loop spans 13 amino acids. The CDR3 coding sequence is TGTGCCAGCGCTATGCAGGGTGGCACTGAAGCTTTCTTT. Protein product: CASAMQGGTEAFF.

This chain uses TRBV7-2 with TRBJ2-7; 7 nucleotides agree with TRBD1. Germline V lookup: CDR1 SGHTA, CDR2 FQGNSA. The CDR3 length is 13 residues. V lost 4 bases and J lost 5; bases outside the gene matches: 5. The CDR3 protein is CASSSGGLNEQYF. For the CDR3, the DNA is TGTGCCAGCAGCTCAGGGGGTCTGAACGAGCAGTACTTC.

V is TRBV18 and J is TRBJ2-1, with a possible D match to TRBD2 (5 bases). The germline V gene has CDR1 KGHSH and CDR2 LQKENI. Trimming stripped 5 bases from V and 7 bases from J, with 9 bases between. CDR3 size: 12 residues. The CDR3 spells CASSIGENEQFF. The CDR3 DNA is TGTGCCAGCTCAATTGGGGAGAATGAGCAGTTCTTC.

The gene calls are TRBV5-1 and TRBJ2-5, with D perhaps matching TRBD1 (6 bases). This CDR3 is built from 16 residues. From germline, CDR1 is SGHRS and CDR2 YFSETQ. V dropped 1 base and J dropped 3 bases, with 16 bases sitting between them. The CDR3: CASSLIPPTGKETQYF. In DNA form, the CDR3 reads TGCGCCAGCAGCTTGATCCCACCCACAGGGAAAGAGACCCAGTACTTC. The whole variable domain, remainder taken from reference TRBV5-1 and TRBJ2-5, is KAGVTQTPRYLIKTRGQQVTLSCSPISGHRSVSWYQQTPGQGLQFLFEYFSETQRNKGNFPGRFSGRQFSNSRSEMNVSTLELGDSALYLCASSLIPPTGKETQYFGPGTRLLVL.

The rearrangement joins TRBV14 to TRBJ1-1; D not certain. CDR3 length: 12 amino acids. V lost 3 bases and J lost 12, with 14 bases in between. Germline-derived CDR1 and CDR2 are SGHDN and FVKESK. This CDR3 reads CASSHPLGGTFF. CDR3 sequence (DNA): TGTGCCAGCAGCCACCCTCTCGGCGGGACTTTCTTT.

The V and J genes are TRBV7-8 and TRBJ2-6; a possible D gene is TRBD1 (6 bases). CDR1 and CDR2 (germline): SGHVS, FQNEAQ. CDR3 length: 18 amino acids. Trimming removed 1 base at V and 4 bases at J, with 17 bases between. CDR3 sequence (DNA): TGTGCCAGCAGCTTAGGGACAGTACCGGCATCCGGGGCCAACGTCCTGACTTTC. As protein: CASSLGTVPASGANVLTF.

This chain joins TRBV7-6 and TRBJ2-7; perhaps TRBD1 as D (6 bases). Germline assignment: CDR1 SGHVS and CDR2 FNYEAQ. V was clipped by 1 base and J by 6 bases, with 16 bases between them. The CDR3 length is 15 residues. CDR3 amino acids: CASSLVEGIGGEQYF. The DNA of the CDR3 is TGTGCCAGCAGCTTAGTAGAGGGTATAGGGGGCGAGCAGTACTTC.